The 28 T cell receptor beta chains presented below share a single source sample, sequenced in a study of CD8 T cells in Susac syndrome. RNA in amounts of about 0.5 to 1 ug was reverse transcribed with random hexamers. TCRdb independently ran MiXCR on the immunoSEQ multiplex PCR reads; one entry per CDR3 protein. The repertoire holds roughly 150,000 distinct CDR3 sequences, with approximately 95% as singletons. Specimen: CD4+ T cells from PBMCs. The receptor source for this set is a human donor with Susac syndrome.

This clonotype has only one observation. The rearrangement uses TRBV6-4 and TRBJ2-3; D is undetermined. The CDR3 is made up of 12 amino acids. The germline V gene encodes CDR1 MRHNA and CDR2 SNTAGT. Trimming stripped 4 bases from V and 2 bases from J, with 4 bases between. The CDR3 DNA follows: TGTGCCAGCAGTGTACCCACAGATACGCAGTATTTT. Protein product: CASSVPTDTQYF.

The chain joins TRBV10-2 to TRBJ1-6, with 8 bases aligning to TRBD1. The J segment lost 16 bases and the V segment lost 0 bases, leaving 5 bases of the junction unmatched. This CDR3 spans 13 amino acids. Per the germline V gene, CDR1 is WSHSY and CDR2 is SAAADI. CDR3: CASSESGDRPLHF. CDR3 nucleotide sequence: TGCGCCAGCAGTGAGTCAGGGGACAGGCCACTCCACTTT.

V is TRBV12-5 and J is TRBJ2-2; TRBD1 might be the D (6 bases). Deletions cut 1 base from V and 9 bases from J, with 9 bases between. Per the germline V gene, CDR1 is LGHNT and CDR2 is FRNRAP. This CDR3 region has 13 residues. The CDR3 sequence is CASGLADSWELFF. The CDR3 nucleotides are TGTGCTAGTGGTTTGGCGGACAGTTGGGAGCTGTTTTTT. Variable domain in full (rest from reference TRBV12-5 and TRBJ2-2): DARVTQTPRHKVTEMGQEVTMRCQPILGHNTVFWYRQTMMQGLELLAYFRNRAPLDDSGMPKDRFSAEMPDATLATLKIQPSEPRDSAVYFCASGLADSWELFFGEGSRLTVL.

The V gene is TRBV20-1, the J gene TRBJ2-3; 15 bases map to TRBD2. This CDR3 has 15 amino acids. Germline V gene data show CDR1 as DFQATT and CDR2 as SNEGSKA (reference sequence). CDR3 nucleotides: TGCAGGGCCGGGACTAGCGGGGGGTTAGCAGATACGCAGTATTTT. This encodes CRAGTSGGLADTQYF.

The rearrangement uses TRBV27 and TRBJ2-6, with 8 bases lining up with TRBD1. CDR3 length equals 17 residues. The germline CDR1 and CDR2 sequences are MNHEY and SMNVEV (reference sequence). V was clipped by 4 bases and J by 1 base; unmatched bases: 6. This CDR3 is CASSYRQGRSGANVLTF. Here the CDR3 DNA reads TGTGCCAGCAGTTATCGACAGGGGAGATCTGGGGCCAACGTCCTGACTTTC.

The CDR3 spells CSARSGLGLDEQYF. The DNA for the CDR3 is TGCAGTGCTAGATCCGGACTAGGTTTGGACGAGCAGTACTTC. This chain joins TRBV20-1 and TRBJ2-7, with TRBD2 matching over 7 bases. From germline, CDR1 is DFQATT and CDR2 SNEGSKA (reference sequence). There are 14 residues in the CDR3. The junction had 9 bases not matched to a gene; V was cut back by 2 bases and J by 5 bases.

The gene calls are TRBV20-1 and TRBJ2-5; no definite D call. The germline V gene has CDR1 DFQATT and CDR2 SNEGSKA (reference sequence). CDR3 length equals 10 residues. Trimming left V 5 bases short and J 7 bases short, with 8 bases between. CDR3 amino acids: CSALRGTQYF. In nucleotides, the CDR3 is TGCAGTGCTCTTCGAGGGACCCAGTACTTC.

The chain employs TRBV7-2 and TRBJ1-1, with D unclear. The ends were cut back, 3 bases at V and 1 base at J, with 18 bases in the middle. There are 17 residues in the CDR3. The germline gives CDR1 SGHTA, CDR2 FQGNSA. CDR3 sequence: CASSFLPRRGRNTEAFF. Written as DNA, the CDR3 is TGTGCCAGCAGCTTTTTGCCCCGCCGCGGCCGGAACACTGAAGCTTTCTTT.

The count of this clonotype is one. The CDR3 coding sequence is TGTGCCACCAGTGACGGACAGGGCCGTGCAGATACGCAGTATTTT. Translated, it gives CATSDGQGRADTQYF. The chain employs TRBV24-1 and TRBJ2-3, with 8 bases lining up with TRBD1. The CDR3 contains 15 residues. CDR1 KGHDR and CDR2 SFDVKD come from the germline V gene. V was clipped by 4 bases and J by 4 bases; unmatched bases: 6.

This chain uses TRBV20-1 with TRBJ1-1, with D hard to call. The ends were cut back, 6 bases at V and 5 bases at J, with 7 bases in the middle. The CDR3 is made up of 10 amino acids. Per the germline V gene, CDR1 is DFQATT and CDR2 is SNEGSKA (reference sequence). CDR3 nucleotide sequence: TGCAGTGCCCTGGATACTGAAGCTTTCTTT. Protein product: CSALDTEAFF.

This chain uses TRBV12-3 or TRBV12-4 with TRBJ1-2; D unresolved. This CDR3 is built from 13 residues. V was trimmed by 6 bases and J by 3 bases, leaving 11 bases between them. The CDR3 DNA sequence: TGTGCCAGCAGCAGAGAGAGGGACTATGGCTACACCTTC. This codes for CASSRERDYGYTF.

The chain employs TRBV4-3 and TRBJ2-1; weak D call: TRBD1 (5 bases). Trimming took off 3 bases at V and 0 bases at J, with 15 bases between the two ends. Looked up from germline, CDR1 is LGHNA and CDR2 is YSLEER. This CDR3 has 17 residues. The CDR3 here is CASSHFPGHSSYNEQFF. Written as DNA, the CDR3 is TGCGCCAGCAGCCACTTCCCCGGACACAGCTCCTACAATGAGCAGTTCTTC.

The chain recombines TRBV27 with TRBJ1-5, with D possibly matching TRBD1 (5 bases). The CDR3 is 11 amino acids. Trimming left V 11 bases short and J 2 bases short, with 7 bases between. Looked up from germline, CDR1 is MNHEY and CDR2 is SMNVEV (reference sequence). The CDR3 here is CAAGGNQPQHF. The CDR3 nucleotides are TGTGCCGCGGGGGGCAATCAGCCCCAGCATTTT.

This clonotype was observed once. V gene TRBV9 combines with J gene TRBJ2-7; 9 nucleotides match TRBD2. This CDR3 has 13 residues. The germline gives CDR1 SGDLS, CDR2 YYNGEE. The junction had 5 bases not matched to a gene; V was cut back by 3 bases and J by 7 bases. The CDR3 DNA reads TGTGCCAGCAGCGCGCGGGGGGGCTTTGAGCAGTACTTC. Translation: CASSARGGFEQYF.

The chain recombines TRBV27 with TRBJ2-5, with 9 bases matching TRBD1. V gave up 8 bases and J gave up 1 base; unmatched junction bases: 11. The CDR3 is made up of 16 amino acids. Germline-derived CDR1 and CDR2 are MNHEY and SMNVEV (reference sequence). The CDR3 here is CASARQGGLLQETQYF. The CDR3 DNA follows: TGTGCCAGCGCGAGACAGGGGGGACTACTCCAAGAGACCCAGTACTTC.

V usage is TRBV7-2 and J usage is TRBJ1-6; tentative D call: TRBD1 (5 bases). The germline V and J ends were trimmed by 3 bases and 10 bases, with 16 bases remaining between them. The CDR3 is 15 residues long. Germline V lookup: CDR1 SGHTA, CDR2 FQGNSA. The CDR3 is CASSFPGLEESPLHF. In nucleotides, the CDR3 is TGTGCCAGCAGCTTCCCGGGACTTGAGGAATCACCCCTCCACTTT.

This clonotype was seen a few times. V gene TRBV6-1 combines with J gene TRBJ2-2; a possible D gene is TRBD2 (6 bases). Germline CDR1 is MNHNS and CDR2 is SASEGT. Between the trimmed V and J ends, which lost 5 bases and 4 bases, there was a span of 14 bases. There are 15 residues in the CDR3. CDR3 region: CASSYADGGTGELFF. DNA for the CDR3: TGTGCCAGCAGTTACGCGGACGGGGGCACCGGGGAGCTGTTTTTT.

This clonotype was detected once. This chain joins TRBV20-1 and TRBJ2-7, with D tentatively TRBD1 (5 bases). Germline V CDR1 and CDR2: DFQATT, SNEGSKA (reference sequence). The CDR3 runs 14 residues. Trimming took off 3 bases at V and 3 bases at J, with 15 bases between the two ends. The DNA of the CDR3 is TGCAGTGCTAGGGCACCACGACAGTTCTACGAGCAGTACTTC. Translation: CSARAPRQFYEQYF.

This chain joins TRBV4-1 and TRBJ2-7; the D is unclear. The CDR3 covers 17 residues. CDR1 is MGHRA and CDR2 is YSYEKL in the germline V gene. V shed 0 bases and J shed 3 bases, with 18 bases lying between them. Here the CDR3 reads CASSQDLVFREGYEQYF. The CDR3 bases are TGCGCCAGCAGCCAAGATCTAGTCTTTAGGGAAGGCTACGAGCAGTACTTC.

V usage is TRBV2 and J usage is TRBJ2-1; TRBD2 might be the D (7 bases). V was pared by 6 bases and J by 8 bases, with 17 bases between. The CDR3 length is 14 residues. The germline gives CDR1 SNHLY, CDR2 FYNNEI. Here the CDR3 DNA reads TGTGCCAGCAGGCCTTGGGAGGGGGGGGATGAGCAGTTCTTC. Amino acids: CASRPWEGGDEQFF. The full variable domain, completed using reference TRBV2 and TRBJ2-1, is EPEVTQTPSHQVTQMGQEVILRCVPISNHLYFYWYRQILGQKVEFLVSFYNNEISEKSEIFDDQFSVERPDGSNFTLKIRSTKLEDSAMYFCASRPWEGGDEQFFGPGTRLTVL.

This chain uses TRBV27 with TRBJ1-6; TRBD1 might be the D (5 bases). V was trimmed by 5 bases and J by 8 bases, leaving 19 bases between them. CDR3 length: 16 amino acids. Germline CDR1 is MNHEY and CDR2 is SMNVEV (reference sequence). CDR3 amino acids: CASSPAGGAGHSPLHF. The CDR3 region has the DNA TGTGCCAGCAGTCCAGCCGGCGGAGCAGGGCATTCACCCCTCCACTTT.

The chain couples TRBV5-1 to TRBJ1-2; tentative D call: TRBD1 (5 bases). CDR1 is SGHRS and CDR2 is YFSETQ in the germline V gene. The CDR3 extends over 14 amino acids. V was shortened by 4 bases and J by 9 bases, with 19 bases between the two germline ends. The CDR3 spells CASSGTQGLSRYTF. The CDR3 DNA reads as TGCGCCAGCAGCGGAACCCAGGGTTTGTCACGCTACACCTTC.

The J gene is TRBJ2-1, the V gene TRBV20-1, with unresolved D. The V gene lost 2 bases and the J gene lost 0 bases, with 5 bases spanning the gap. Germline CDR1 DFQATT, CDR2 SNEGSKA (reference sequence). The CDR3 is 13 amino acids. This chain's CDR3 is CSARRSSYNEQFF. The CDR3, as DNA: TGCAGTGCTAGACGCAGCTCCTACAATGAGCAGTTCTTC.

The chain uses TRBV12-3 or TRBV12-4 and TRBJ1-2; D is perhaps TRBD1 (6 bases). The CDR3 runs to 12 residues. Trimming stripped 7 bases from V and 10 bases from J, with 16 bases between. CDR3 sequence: CASTAQGSPYTF. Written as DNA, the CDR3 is TGTGCCAGCACCGCCCAGGGGTCCCCCTACACCTTC.

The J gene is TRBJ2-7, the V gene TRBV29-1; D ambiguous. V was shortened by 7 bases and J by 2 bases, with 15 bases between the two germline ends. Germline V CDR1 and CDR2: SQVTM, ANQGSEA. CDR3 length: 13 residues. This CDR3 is CSAAEPFAYEQYF. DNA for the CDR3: TGCAGCGCCGCGGAACCCTTCGCCTACGAGCAGTACTTC.

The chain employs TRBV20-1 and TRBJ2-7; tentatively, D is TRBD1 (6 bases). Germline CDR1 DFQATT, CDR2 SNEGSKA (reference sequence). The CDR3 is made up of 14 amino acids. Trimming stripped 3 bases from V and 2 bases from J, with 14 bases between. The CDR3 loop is CSASPGQYTYEQYF. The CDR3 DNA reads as TGCAGTGCTAGTCCCGGACAGTATACCTACGAGCAGTACTTC.

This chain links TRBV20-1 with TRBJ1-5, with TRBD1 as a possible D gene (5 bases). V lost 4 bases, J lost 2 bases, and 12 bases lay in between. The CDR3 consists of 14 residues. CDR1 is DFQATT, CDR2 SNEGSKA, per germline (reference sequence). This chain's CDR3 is CSAIEQVGNQPQHF. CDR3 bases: TGCAGTGCTATCGAACAGGTGGGCAATCAGCCCCAGCATTTT.

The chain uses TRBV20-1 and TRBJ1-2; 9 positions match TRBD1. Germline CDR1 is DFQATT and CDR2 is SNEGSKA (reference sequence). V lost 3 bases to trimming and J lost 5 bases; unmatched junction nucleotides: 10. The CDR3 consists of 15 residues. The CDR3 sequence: CSASPTTDRGYGYTF. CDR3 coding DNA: TGCAGTGCTAGTCCGACCACGGACAGGGGATATGGCTACACCTTC.